Given below is one T cell receptor beta chain in context. What it recognizes is unknown. Per germline, CDR1 SGDLS and CDR2 YYNGEE. V lost 4 bases and J lost 5, with 18 bases in between. This CDR3 has 15 amino acids. The source of the sample is a study of cytomegalovirus exposure and HLA in healthy donors. Study-wide results and caveats: Researchers reported that a few CMV-associated chains were confirmed in vitro as CMV antigen-specific. Cytomegalovirus association was assigned to approximately 180 TCR beta chains.

This PCR relied on a set of 60 Vbeta primers and 13 Jbeta primers. Repertoires were generated with immunoSEQ multiplex PCR, while TCRdb's copy carries only in-frame clones and drops some. The sample includes 100,000 or so clones, about 60% of them seen just once. The TCR sequence derives from a human donor in good health. The chain links TRBV9 to TRBJ2-5; D might be TRBD2 (5 bases). Sequenced material: PBMCs. The CDR3 region is CASSPTTSSGETQYF. CDR3 nucleotides: TGTGCCAGCAGCCCCACGACCAGCTCGGGGGAGACCCAGTACTTC.